The 5 T cell receptor beta chains given below trace back to one sample, sequenced in a study of Graves' ophthalmopathy and Graves' hyperthyroidism. Amplification from RNA transcripts yielded the TCR beta CDR3 regions. First-round RT-PCR with HTBI primers preceded a second-round multiplex PCR. MiXCR, run by TCRdb on the multiplex PCR reads, gives a single entry per CDR3 protein. The table lists over a million distinct CDR3 sequences, 35% to 45% of them singletons. The source material was peripheral blood or thyroid tissue (not recorded which). The receptor set was obtained from an adult man with Graves' hyperthyroidism.

This clonotype was counted once. A much larger clone differs by one base, so this may be a read error. The chain uses TRBV6-5 and TRBJ2-7; 8 bases fit TRBD1. V shed 0 bases and J 6 bases; nucleotides not matched to a gene: 7. Germline CDR1 reads MNHEY; CDR2 reads SVGAGI. The CDR3 length is 15 residues. The CDR3 coding sequence is TGTGCCAGCAGTTACTCGGGACAGGTGGCGACCGAGCAGTACTTC. Protein sequence: CASSYSGQVATEQYF.

This clonotype appeared a few times. The chain joins TRBV5-6 to TRBJ2-1; 12 bases are shared with TRBD2. With 3 bases clipped from V and 3 bases from J, the junction kept 10 bases outside the gene matches. Germline V gene lookup returns CDR1 SGHDT and CDR2 YYEEEE. The CDR3 has 18 amino acids. CDR3 bases: TGTGCCAGCAGCTCAACTAGCGGGGGGCCCTCTAGCTACAATGAGCAGTTCTTC. This encodes CASSSTSGGPSSYNEQFF.

The chain recombines TRBV20-1 with TRBJ2-7, with 7 nucleotides matching TRBD2. J lost 1 base, V lost 3 bases, and 18 bases had no gene match. The germline gives CDR1 DFQATT, CDR2 SNEGSKA (reference sequence). This CDR3 is 18 amino acids long. The CDR3 loop is CSARAGEVTDPTSYEQYF. Here the CDR3 DNA reads TGCAGTGCTAGGGCGGGGGAAGTGACTGACCCCACTTCCTACGAGCAGTACTTC.

The table lists this clonotype with a few counts. V and J are TRBV6-2 or TRBV6-3 and TRBJ1-5, with D possibly matching TRBD1 (5 bases). The germline CDR1 and CDR2 sequences are MNHEY and SVGEGT. CDR3 length equals 15 residues. V lost 6 bases and J 4 bases, leaving 16 bases between the germline ends. This CDR3 is CASRGTIGSNQPQHF. DNA for the CDR3: TGTGCCAGCAGGGGGACCATTGGGTCGAATCAGCCCCAGCATTTT.

This clonotype was seen many times. The rearrangement joins TRBV29-1 to TRBJ2-5; 8 bases are shared with TRBD2. Germline V gene data show CDR1 as SQVTM and CDR2 as ANQGSEA. J gave up 5 bases and V 4 bases, and 0 bases lay outside the gene matches. This CDR3 comprises 11 residues. In nucleotides, the CDR3 is TGCAGCGTTGCGGGGGGGGAGACCCAGTACTTC. It is translated as CSVAGGETQYF.